These T cell receptor beta chains were read from a single sample in a study of blood T cells in healthy people across ages. A single record per CDR3 protein comes from TCRdb applying MiXCR to the 5' RACE reads. The data contain about 1.4 million distinct CDR3 sequences, approximately 59% of them singletons. The sample consisted of blood. The receptors derive from a man in his late teens or twenties in good health. The CDR3 runs from the conserved cysteine through the conserved F or W. Each record gives: CDR3 protein, CDR3 DNA, D gene, V gene, clone size, J gene. A D gene is named only where the DNA matches it firmly. Part of the rows lack a size; the others show once, few, many or a class for expanded clones.

cdr3_aa: CASSLAETSGGSYEQYF; cdr3_nt: TGCGCCAGCAGCTTGGCCGAGACTAGCGGGGGTTCCTACGAGCAGTACTTC; d_call: TRBD2; v_call: TRBV5-1; clone_size: few; j_call: TRBJ2-7
cdr3_aa: CASSFGDSVAYEQYF; cdr3_nt: TGTGCCAGCAGTTTCGGGGACAGTGTTGCATACGAGCAGTACTTC; d_call: TRBD1; v_call: TRBV27; clone_size: -; j_call: TRBJ2-7
cdr3_aa: CSAVSGLAGTDTQYF; cdr3_nt: TGCAGTGCCGTCTCAGGACTAGCCGGGACAGATACGCAGTATTTT; d_call: TRBD2; v_call: TRBV20-1; clone_size: once; j_call: TRBJ2-3
cdr3_aa: CSAGMKTGGGQPQHF; cdr3_nt: TGCAGTGCTGGAATGAAGACAGGGGGCGGGCAGCCCCAGCATTTT; d_call: TRBD1; v_call: TRBV20-1; clone_size: -; j_call: TRBJ1-5
cdr3_aa: CASSLRRPEKLFF; cdr3_nt: TGTGCCAGCAGTCTAAGACGACCCGAAAAACTGTTTTTT; d_call: -; v_call: TRBV12-3/TRBV12-4; clone_size: -; j_call: TRBJ1-4
cdr3_aa: CSARQGGTQYF; cdr3_nt: TGCAGTGCTAGACAGGGAGGGACCCAGTACTTC; d_call: -; v_call: TRBV20-1; clone_size: once; j_call: TRBJ2-5
cdr3_aa: CASSLVVPGQGNSYEQYF; cdr3_nt: TGTGCCAGCAGCTTAGTAGTCCCGGGACAGGGGAACTCCTACGAGCAGTACTTC; d_call: TRBD1; v_call: TRBV7-2; clone_size: few; j_call: TRBJ2-7
cdr3_aa: CASSLVANLNTEAFF; cdr3_nt: TGCGCCAGCAGCTTGGTGGCAAACTTGAACACTGAAGCTTTCTTT; d_call: -; v_call: TRBV5-1; clone_size: few; j_call: TRBJ1-1
cdr3_aa: CASSLIAGVETEAFF; cdr3_nt: TGTGCCAGCAGCTTAATCGCCGGAGTAGAGACTGAAGCTTTCTTT; d_call: -; v_call: TRBV7-9; clone_size: -; j_call: TRBJ1-1
cdr3_aa: CATSDRTGTEQFF; cdr3_nt: TGTGCCACCAGTGATCGAACAGGTACTGAGCAGTTCTTC; d_call: -; v_call: TRBV24-1; clone_size: -; j_call: TRBJ2-1
cdr3_aa: CASSPGQPKAAGVVETQYF; cdr3_nt: TGTGCCAGCAGCCCGGGACAGCCGAAAGCGGCGGGAGTTGTAGAGACCCAGTACTTC; d_call: -; v_call: TRBV3-1; clone_size: -; j_call: TRBJ2-5
cdr3_aa: CASSLGMGDYGYTF; cdr3_nt: TGCGCCAGCAGCTTGGGCATGGGAGACTATGGCTACACCTTC; d_call: -; v_call: TRBV4-3; clone_size: -; j_call: TRBJ1-2
cdr3_aa: CASSAQGLPRETQYF; cdr3_nt: TGTGCCAGCAGCGCTCAGGGACTACCCCGGGAGACCCAGTACTTC; d_call: TRBD2; v_call: TRBV7-2; clone_size: few; j_call: TRBJ2-5
cdr3_aa: CASSQGTGASYEQYF; cdr3_nt: TGCGCCAGCAGCCAAGGGACAGGGGCCTCCTACGAGCAGTACTTC; d_call: TRBD1; v_call: TRBV4-1; clone_size: many; j_call: TRBJ2-7
cdr3_aa: CASSLLSGGPDTRYF; cdr3_nt: TGTGCCAGCAGCTTATTGAGCGGGGGTCCAGATACGCGGTATTTT; d_call: TRBD2; v_call: TRBV7-2; clone_size: -; j_call: TRBJ2-3
cdr3_aa: CASQASTGTDSSGANVLTF; cdr3_nt: TGCGCCAGCCAAGCGTCTACCGGGACGGATAGCTCTGGGGCCAACGTCCTGACTTTC; d_call: -; v_call: TRBV10-2; clone_size: -; j_call: TRBJ2-6
cdr3_aa: CASSQDISGVSTGELFF; cdr3_nt: TGCGCCAGCAGCCAAGATATAAGCGGGGTTAGCACCGGGGAGCTGTTTTTT; d_call: TRBD2; v_call: TRBV4-3; clone_size: -; j_call: TRBJ2-2
cdr3_aa: CASSHPTDVIQQFF; cdr3_nt: TGTGCCAGCAGCCATCCGACCGATGTAATACAGCAGTTCTTC; d_call: -; v_call: TRBV4-2; clone_size: -; j_call: TRBJ2-1
cdr3_aa: CASSQGTGRDTQYF; cdr3_nt: TGCGCCAGCAGCCAAGGGACAGGGAGGGATACGCAGTATTTT; d_call: TRBD1; v_call: TRBV4-3; clone_size: -; j_call: TRBJ2-3
cdr3_aa: CSARPAGRGSTNEQFF; cdr3_nt: TGCAGTGCTAGGCCCGCCGGGCGGGGTAGCACGAATGAGCAGTTCTTC; d_call: -; v_call: TRBV20-1; clone_size: many; j_call: TRBJ2-1
cdr3_aa: CASSFLGRTNEKLFF; cdr3_nt: TGTGCCAGCAGTTTTCTCGGCAGGACTAATGAAAAACTGTTTTTT; d_call: -; v_call: TRBV27; clone_size: -; j_call: TRBJ1-4
cdr3_aa: CASSSRTGDLNTEAFF; cdr3_nt: TGTGCCAGCAGCTCTCGGACAGGGGACCTGAACACTGAAGCTTTCTTT; d_call: TRBD1; v_call: TRBV13; clone_size: -; j_call: TRBJ1-1
cdr3_aa: CSARAQRGTYEQYF; cdr3_nt: TGCAGTGCTAGAGCACAGCGGGGTACCTACGAGCAGTACTTC; d_call: TRBD2; v_call: TRBV20-1; clone_size: -; j_call: TRBJ2-7
cdr3_aa: CSARVFPTGLWEETQYF; cdr3_nt: TGCAGTGCTAGAGTTTTCCCGACAGGGTTGTGGGAAGAGACCCAGTACTTC; d_call: TRBD1; v_call: TRBV20-1; clone_size: once; j_call: TRBJ2-5
cdr3_aa: CASAILVRGLGETQYF; cdr3_nt: TGTGCCAGCGCGATTCTGGTCAGGGGGCTCGGGGAGACCCAGTACTTC; d_call: TRBD1; v_call: TRBV2; clone_size: -; j_call: TRBJ2-5
cdr3_aa: CASSLESLNYEQYF; cdr3_nt: TGTGCCAGCAGCTTAGAGAGTCTAAACTACGAGCAGTACTTC; d_call: -; v_call: TRBV7-8; clone_size: -; j_call: TRBJ2-7
cdr3_aa: CASSGLAGTLYEQYF; cdr3_nt: TGCGCCAGCTCGGGACTAGCGGGGACATTATACGAGCAGTACTTC; d_call: TRBD2; v_call: TRBV5-1; clone_size: -; j_call: TRBJ2-7
cdr3_aa: CASSPGGPSTDTQYF; cdr3_nt: TGTGCCAGCAGTCCGGGGGGCCCTAGCACAGACACGCAGTATTTT; d_call: -; v_call: TRBV12-3/TRBV12-4; clone_size: -; j_call: TRBJ2-3
cdr3_aa: CASSLDTAASYNEQFF; cdr3_nt: TGTGCCAGCAGCTTAGATACAGCGGCTTCTTACAATGAGCAGTTCTTC; d_call: -; v_call: TRBV7-2; clone_size: few; j_call: TRBJ2-1
cdr3_aa: CASSSGTGRSYNEQFF; cdr3_nt: TGTGCCAGCAGCTCCGGGACAGGGAGATCCTACAATGAGCAGTTCTTC; d_call: TRBD1; v_call: TRBV5-4; clone_size: -; j_call: TRBJ2-1
cdr3_aa: CASTRLAGVYEQYF; cdr3_nt: TGTGCCAGCACCAGACTAGCTGGGGTCTACGAGCAGTACTTC; d_call: TRBD2; v_call: TRBV11-2; clone_size: -; j_call: TRBJ2-7
cdr3_aa: CASSLPYRGRTGANVLTF; cdr3_nt: TGTGCCAGCAGCTTACCGTACCGAGGTCGAACTGGGGCCAACGTCCTGACTTTC; d_call: -; v_call: TRBV7-2; clone_size: few; j_call: TRBJ2-6
cdr3_aa: CASSQDGQRMNTEAFF; cdr3_nt: TGTGCCAGCAGCCAAGATGGACAGAGGATGAACACTGAAGCTTTCTTT; d_call: -; v_call: TRBV4-2; clone_size: -; j_call: TRBJ1-1
cdr3_aa: CASSPIVGTEAFF; cdr3_nt: TGTGCCAGCAGCCCAATCGTTGGCACTGAAGCTTTCTTT; d_call: -; v_call: TRBV27; clone_size: -; j_call: TRBJ1-1
cdr3_aa: CASSLVRDTGNYGYTF; cdr3_nt: TGTGCCAGCAGCTTAGTCAGGGACACTGGAAACTATGGCTACACCTTC; d_call: -; v_call: TRBV11-2; clone_size: few; j_call: TRBJ1-2
cdr3_aa: CSPGIEQASEQFF; cdr3_nt: TGCAGCCCTGGGATAGAGCAGGCCTCTGAGCAGTTCTTC; d_call: -; v_call: TRBV20-1; clone_size: -; j_call: TRBJ2-1
cdr3_aa: CSARAIAGGYEQYF; cdr3_nt: TGCAGTGCTAGGGCAATAGCGGGAGGCTACGAGCAGTACTTC; d_call: TRBD2; v_call: TRBV20-1; clone_size: -; j_call: TRBJ2-7
cdr3_aa: CASLTRQGKLTEQYF; cdr3_nt: TGTGCCAGCCTTACCAGGCAGGGAAAACTAACCGAGCAGTACTTC; d_call: -; v_call: TRBV27; clone_size: -; j_call: TRBJ2-7
cdr3_aa: CASGQGDSGANVLTF; cdr3_nt: TGTGCCAGTGGTCAGGGAGATTCTGGGGCCAACGTCCTGACTTTC; d_call: -; v_call: TRBV12-3/TRBV12-4; clone_size: few; j_call: TRBJ2-6
cdr3_aa: CVSSPKTRWDTQYF; cdr3_nt: TGTGTCAGCAGCCCCAAGACTCGCTGGGATACGCAGTATTTT; d_call: -; v_call: TRBV4-2; clone_size: once; j_call: TRBJ2-3
cdr3_aa: CASSLSSTSYEQYF; cdr3_nt: TGTGCCAGCAGTTTATCCTCAACGTCCTACGAGCAGTACTTC; d_call: -; v_call: TRBV27; clone_size: few; j_call: TRBJ2-7
cdr3_aa: CAISWDRAGETQYF; cdr3_nt: TGTGCCATCAGTTGGGACAGGGCAGGGGAGACCCAGTACTTC; d_call: TRBD1; v_call: TRBV10-3; clone_size: -; j_call: TRBJ2-5
cdr3_aa: CASSLWEGQGSYEQYF; cdr3_nt: TGTGCCAGCAGCCTCTGGGAGGGACAGGGCTCCTACGAGCAGTACTTC; d_call: TRBD1; v_call: TRBV7-2; clone_size: -; j_call: TRBJ2-7
cdr3_aa: CASSQLRSSYNSPLHF; cdr3_nt: TGCGCCAGCAGCCAACTTAGGAGCTCCTATAATTCACCCCTCCACTTT; d_call: -; v_call: TRBV4-1; clone_size: -; j_call: TRBJ1-6